This T cell receptor (beta chain) came from a study of response to subunit inactivated influenza vaccine. The study, taken as a whole, reports: That few new T cells are recruited by each seasonal influenza vaccination was the authors' suggestion.

This clonotype showed up just a few times. The antigen is undetermined. TCRdb itself ran the RT-PCR reads through MiXCR, one entry per CDR3 protein. The sample shows hundreds of thousands of distinct CDR3 sequences, around 14% of them seen only once. The clonotype was recovered from a man in his forties or fifties who received an inactivated influenza vaccine. Sequenced material: PBMCs from blood, taken roughly 13 days after vaccination.

CDR3 nucleotide sequence: TGTGCCAGCAGCTTGAGGCCTAGCGGTAGCACAGATACGCAGTATTTT. This encodes CASSLRPSGSTDTQYF. The V and J genes are TRBV5-6 and TRBJ2-3, with 7 bases fitting TRBD2. V was pared by 1 base and J by 0 bases, with 5 bases of the junction left unmatched. The CDR3 consists of 16 residues. Germline loops: CDR1 SGHDT, CDR2 YYEEEE.